The clone carrying this TCR beta chain was recorded many times. Antigen: not known. This specimen belongs to a study of HIV-infected patients and healthy controls. The repertoire came from unfractionated whole blood and reflected all unsorted peripheral T cells. V gave up 5 bases and J gave up 5 bases; unmatched junction bases: 6. This CDR3 is built from 16 residues. Study-level points and caveats: Healthy controls carried many MAIT alpha-chain CDR3s, while HIV+ repertoires had few. The seeming recovery of the Gini index after therapy in HIV-infected patients vanished in size-matched data.

Alpha and beta constant-region primers primed reverse transcription of approximately 460 ng RNA. Each of the alpha and beta chains got its own library through chain-specific third strand synthesis with indices. MiXCR was run by TCRdb on the 5' RACE reads, yielding one entry per CDR3 protein. The sample has 13,000 or so distinct CDR3 sequences; roughly 9.6% are singletons. The clonotype was recovered from an adult in good health. The specimen sequenced was blood. This rearrangement joins TRBV12-3 or TRBV12-4 to TRBJ2-2; the match to TRBD1 covers 12 bases. The DNA for the CDR3 is TGTGCCAGCAGTCCGGGACAGGGGGCTTGGACCGGGGAGCTGTTTTTT. It translates to CASSPGQGAWTGELFF.